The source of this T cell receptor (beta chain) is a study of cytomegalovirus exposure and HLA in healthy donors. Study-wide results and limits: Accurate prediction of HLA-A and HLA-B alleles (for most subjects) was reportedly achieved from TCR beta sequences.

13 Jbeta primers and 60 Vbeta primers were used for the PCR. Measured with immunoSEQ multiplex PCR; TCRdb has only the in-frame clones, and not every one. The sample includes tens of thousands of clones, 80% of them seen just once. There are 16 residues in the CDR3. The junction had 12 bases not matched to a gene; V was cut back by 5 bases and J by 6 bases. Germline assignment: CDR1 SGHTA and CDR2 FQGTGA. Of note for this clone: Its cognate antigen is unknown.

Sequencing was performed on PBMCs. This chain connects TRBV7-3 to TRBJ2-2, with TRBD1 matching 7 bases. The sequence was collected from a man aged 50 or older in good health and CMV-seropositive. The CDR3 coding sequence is TGTGCCAGCAGCGCAGGACCACACAGGGGCTCCGGGGAGCTGTTTTTT. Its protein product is CASSAGPHRGSGELFF.